The clone carrying this T cell receptor beta chain was counted once. Antigen: not known. In the PCR, 60 Vbeta and 13 Jbeta primers were used. Sequenced by immunoSEQ multiplex PCR; TCRdb stores in-frame clones only, minus some. Found here are 150,000 to 180,000 clones, 60% to 85% of them singletons; the top ten hold roughly 4.2%. The data are from a study of cytomegalovirus exposure and HLA in healthy donors. V lost 6 bases to trimming and J lost 0 bases, with 17 bases between them. CDR1 SQVTM and CDR2 ANQGSEA come from the germline V gene. The CDR3 is 15 residues long. Findings and caveats of the study: Most CMV-associated TCR beta chains appeared HLA-restricted in a later analysis.

Sequencing was carried out using PBMCs. This chain connects TRBV29-1 to TRBJ1-1; D gene ambiguous. This receptor was obtained from a woman in her thirties or forties in good health and CMV-seronegative. The chain's CDR3 is CSVVRRAGMNTEAFF. The CDR3 DNA reads as TGCAGCGTGGTAAGGCGGGCGGGGATGAACACTGAAGCTTTCTTT.